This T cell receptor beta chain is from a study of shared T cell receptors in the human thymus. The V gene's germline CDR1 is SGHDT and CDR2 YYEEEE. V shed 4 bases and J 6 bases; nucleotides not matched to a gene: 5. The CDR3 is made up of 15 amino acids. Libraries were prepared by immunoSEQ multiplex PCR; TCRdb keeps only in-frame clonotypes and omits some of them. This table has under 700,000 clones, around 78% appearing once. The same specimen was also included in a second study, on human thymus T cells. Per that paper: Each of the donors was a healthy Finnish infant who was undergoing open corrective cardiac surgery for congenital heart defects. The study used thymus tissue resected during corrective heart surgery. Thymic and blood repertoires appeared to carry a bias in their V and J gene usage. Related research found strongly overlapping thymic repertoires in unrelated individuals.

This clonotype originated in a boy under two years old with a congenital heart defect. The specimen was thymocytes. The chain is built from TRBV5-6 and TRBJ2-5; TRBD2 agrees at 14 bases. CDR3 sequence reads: CASSPGTSGRKTQYF. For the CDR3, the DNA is TGTGCCAGCAGCCCCGGGACTAGCGGGAGAAAGACCCAGTACTTC.